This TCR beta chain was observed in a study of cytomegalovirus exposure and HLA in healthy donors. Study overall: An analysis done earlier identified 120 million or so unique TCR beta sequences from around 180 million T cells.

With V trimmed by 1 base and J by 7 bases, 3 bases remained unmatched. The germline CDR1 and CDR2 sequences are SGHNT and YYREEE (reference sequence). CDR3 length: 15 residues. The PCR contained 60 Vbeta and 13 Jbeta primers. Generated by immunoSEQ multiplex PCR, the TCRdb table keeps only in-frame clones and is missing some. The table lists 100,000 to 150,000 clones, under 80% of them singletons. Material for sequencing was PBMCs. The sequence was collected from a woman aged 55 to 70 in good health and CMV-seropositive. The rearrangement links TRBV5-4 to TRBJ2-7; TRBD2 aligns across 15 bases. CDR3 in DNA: TGTGCCAGCAGCTTGCCGGGACTAGCGGGAGGTGAGCAGTACTTC. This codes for CASSLPGLAGGEQYF.